The source of this T cell receptor beta chain is a study of T cell responses to AZD1222 COVID-19 vaccine. Points on this clone: Its specificity is unknown.

CDR1 and CDR2 from the germline V gene are LGHDT and YNNKEL (reference sequence). Trimming took 0 bases from V and 0 from J, leaving 14 bases between them. The CDR3 is made up of 17 amino acids. Study outcomes and limitations: Most donors were white British and more were female, and clonal diversity was possibly underestimated. Seropositive AZD1222 recipients at baseline numbered only five or six.

The repertoire was sequenced with immunoSEQ multiplex PCR; TCRdb's copy has only in-frame clones and lacks some. This sample has 150,000 to 200,000 clones; approximately 94% occur once, and the top ten carry approximately 4.8%. Sample: peripheral blood, taken 28 days after the second AZD1222 dose. The rearrangement uses TRBV3-1 (or the pseudogene TRBV3-2) and TRBJ2-5, with D possibly being TRBD1 (6 bases). The TCR originated in an adult who received the AZD1222 COVID-19 vaccine. The CDR3 loop reads CASSQDGGRVYQETQYF. CDR3 coding DNA: TGTGCCAGCAGCCAAGATGGGGGCAGAGTGTACCAAGAGACCCAGTACTTC.